Sequencing of this T cell receptor (beta chain) was carried out in a study of T cell responses to AZD1222 COVID-19 vaccine. About the study: Second doses that came at about 4 or about 12 weeks were put together. Study-level findings and limits: Spike-specific TCR breadth and depth grew following two AZD1222 doses.

This CDR3 region has 17 residues. The germline CDR1 and CDR2 sequences are MDHEN and SYDVKM. Trimming removed 4 bases from V and 1 base from J; junction bases left unmatched: 9. About this clone: Antigen unknown.

The repertoire was sequenced with immunoSEQ multiplex PCR; TCRdb's copy has only in-frame clones and lacks some. The table lists 150,000 or so clones, 80% to 90% of them singletons. Sample: peripheral blood, taken on day 0 of AZD1222 vaccination. This clonotype was sampled from an adult in good health. The gene calls are TRBV28 and TRBJ2-1, with 8 nucleotides matching TRBD2. This chain's CDR3 is CASSSLASSGSYNEQFF. The CDR3 region has the DNA TGTGCCAGCAGTTCCCTTGCCTCTAGCGGGTCCTACAATGAGCAGTTCTTC.